Listed below are T cell receptor beta chains from one sample, sequenced in a study of CD8 T cell repertoires and HIV-1 epitope variants. Their antigens remain unidentified. The repertoire was sequenced with immunoSEQ multiplex PCR; TCRdb's copy has only in-frame clones and lacks some. This table holds about 5,300 clones, around two thirds found once. Sample: cultured CD8+ T cells derived from PBMCs. The receptors originated from a male donor with HIV. Both conserved end residues are part of each CDR3. A D gene is named only where the DNA matches it firmly. Only some rows state a clone size, as once, few, many or a class for expanded clones.

clone size: .; D gene: .; V gene: TRBV5-1; CDR3 protein: CASSLDSSGNTIYF
clone size: .; D gene: .; V gene: TRBV28; CDR3 protein: CASSRWTASYNEQFF
clone size: few; D gene: .; V gene: TRBV27; CDR3 protein: CASSLSSSSYEQYF
clone size: .; D gene: .; V gene: TRBV19; CDR3 protein: CASSISLSGAFF
clone size: .; D gene: .; V gene: TRBV13; CDR3 protein: CASSTRGSGRTGELFF
clone size: .; D gene: .; V gene: TRBV10-3; CDR3 protein: CAISENFEGTEAFF
clone size: .; D gene: .; V gene: TRBV29-1; CDR3 protein: CSAIRTSYNEQFF
clone size: .; D gene: TRBD2; V gene: TRBV5-4; CDR3 protein: CASSRREGRSDTQYF
clone size: .; D gene: .; V gene: TRBV5-4; CDR3 protein: CASSLGGNTEAFF
clone size: .; D gene: .; V gene: TRBV27; CDR3 protein: CASALGSYNEQFF
clone size: once; D gene: .; V gene: TRBV5-5; CDR3 protein: CASSFGSEGQPQHF
clone size: medium-sized; D gene: TRBD2; V gene: TRBV19; CDR3 protein: CASSIQPGLAGDFLDEQFF
clone size: .; D gene: TRBD2; V gene: TRBV6-4; CDR3 protein: CASSDRAGDIDEQFF
clone size: .; D gene: .; V gene: TRBV7-9; CDR3 protein: CASSSPQGYEQYF
clone size: .; D gene: TRBD2; V gene: TRBV5-1; CDR3 protein: CASSSTGTSVQETQYF
clone size: .; D gene: .; V gene: TRBV5-4; CDR3 protein: CASSLSGWADTQYF
clone size: once; D gene: .; V gene: TRBV19; CDR3 protein: CASSPGPRGYTF
clone size: .; D gene: .; V gene: TRBV6-5; CDR3 protein: CATALASNTGELFF
clone size: .; D gene: TRBD1; V gene: TRBV12-5; CDR3 protein: CASGLPHPSGGHNSPLHF
clone size: .; D gene: TRBD2; V gene: TRBV11-3; CDR3 protein: CASSKRTSGSGDTQYF
clone size: .; D gene: .; V gene: TRBV27; CDR3 protein: CASRRQSMNTEAFF
clone size: .; D gene: .; V gene: TRBV11-2; CDR3 protein: CASSFLTSQETQYF
clone size: .; D gene: .; V gene: TRBV4-1; CDR3 protein: CASSPALGSLSYEQYF
clone size: few; D gene: TRBD2; V gene: TRBV27; CDR3 protein: CASSLSGGADTQYF
clone size: .; D gene: TRBD1; V gene: TRBV15; CDR3 protein: CATSDGTGGIGEQYF
clone size: few; D gene: TRBD2; V gene: TRBV6-5; CDR3 protein: CASRLGGTATGELFF
clone size: few; D gene: .; V gene: TRBV21-1; CDR3 protein: CASSKILRGNQETQYF
clone size: few; D gene: TRBD1; V gene: TRBV11-1; CDR3 protein: CASSLQGAYEQYF
clone size: few; D gene: TRBD1; V gene: TRBV10-3; CDR3 protein: CAISAGDAGTADEAFF
clone size: .; D gene: .; V gene: TRBV10-2; CDR3 protein: CATEWTDTQYF
clone size: .; D gene: TRBD1; V gene: TRBV7-9; CDR3 protein: CASSLAGQGSYNEQFF
clone size: medium-sized; D gene: .; V gene: TRBV10-3; CDR3 protein: CAISEGDTEAFF
clone size: .; D gene: .; V gene: TRBV19; CDR3 protein: CASSISISYEQYF
clone size: .; D gene: TRBD1; V gene: TRBV6-5; CDR3 protein: CASSYQGGSGGYTF
clone size: few; D gene: TRBD1; V gene: TRBV23-1; CDR3 protein: CASNTGVYEQYF
clone size: .; D gene: TRBD2; V gene: TRBV29-1; CDR3 protein: CSASTSGGQETQYF
clone size: .; D gene: .; V gene: TRBV5-1; CDR3 protein: CASSWVGGYEQYF
clone size: .; D gene: .; V gene: TRBV14; CDR3 protein: CASSQGKGEETQYF
clone size: .; D gene: TRBD2; V gene: TRBV11-2; CDR3 protein: CASTPAGAHEQYF
clone size: .; D gene: .; V gene: TRBV5-6; CDR3 protein: CASSPIQDLVLDEQYF
clone size: few; D gene: .; V gene: TRBV13; CDR3 protein: CASSSWGLYEQYF
clone size: .; D gene: .; V gene: TRBV28; CDR3 protein: CASSLFTAANYGYTF
clone size: .; D gene: .; V gene: TRBV15; CDR3 protein: CATSRGDTEAFF
clone size: few; D gene: .; V gene: TRBV4-2; CDR3 protein: CASSQERQGLVYEQYF
clone size: .; D gene: .; V gene: TRBV19; CDR3 protein: CASSPWGDAGEQYF
clone size: .; D gene: .; V gene: TRBV6-6; CDR3 protein: CASTYGETFSGNTIYF
clone size: .; D gene: .; V gene: TRBV7-2; CDR3 protein: CASSPGALAKNIQYF
clone size: .; D gene: TRBD2; V gene: TRBV4-1; CDR3 protein: CASSQATSGRAQTQYF
clone size: .; D gene: .; V gene: TRBV28; CDR3 protein: CASSSAPGISNQPQHF
clone size: .; D gene: .; V gene: TRBV7-6; CDR3 protein: CASSSMDKNTEAFF
clone size: .; D gene: .; V gene: TRBV28; CDR3 protein: CASTLGGGYGYTF
clone size: .; D gene: TRBD1; V gene: TRBV11-3; CDR3 protein: CASSFQGGQGVNEQFF
clone size: few; D gene: .; V gene: TRBV4-3; CDR3 protein: CASSQSRGLNYGYTF